The clone carrying this T cell receptor (beta chain) was detected only once. The antigen remains unidentified. V gave up 2 bases and J gave up 0 bases, with 7 bases separating them. The CDR3 is 15 residues long. Germline CDR1 PRHDT, CDR2 FYEKMQ (reference sequence). This specimen comes from a study of PD-1 blockade in classical Hodgkin lymphoma. Study results and caveats: Patients who began taking nivolumab under 1 year after ASCT were left out. Newly diagnosed patients had baseline TCR diversity that was reportedly lower than that of healthy donors.

Each patient experienced a relapse that followed autologous stem cell transplantation, and brentuximab vedotin exposure varied. Generated by immunoSEQ multiplex PCR, the TCRdb table keeps only in-frame clones and is missing some. Of fewer than 6,500 clones in the sample, 70% to 80% were seen once. This receptor was obtained from a human donor with classical Hodgkin lymphoma. The sequenced sample was peripheral blood mononuclear cells (PBMCs), obtained at baseline. The chain couples TRBV13 to TRBJ2-2; D is ambiguous. CDR3 in amino acids: CASSLIQSNTGELFF. CDR3 sequence (DNA): TGTGCCAGCAGCTTAATCCAGTCGAACACCGGGGAGCTGTTTTTT.